One and the same sample provided the 9 T cell receptor beta chains below, sequenced in a study of technical replicates of blood from a few donors. Only in-frame clones appear in the TCRdb table, and some are missing; sequencing was by immunoSEQ multiplex PCR. This sample carries tens of thousands of clones, 85% to 90% of them seen once, and the ten largest clones take roughly 5.3%. The sample consisted of PBMCs. These receptor sequences come from a human donor in good health. Some clones in this sample may be carry-over from other donors' samples.

This clone occurred once. V is TRBV7-3 and J is TRBJ1-1; D is possibly TRBD1 (5 bases). The CDR3 contains 13 residues. Germline CDR1 SGHTA, CDR2 FQGTGA. With 5 bases removed from V and 1 base from J, the gap between germline ends came to 8 bases. The CDR3 nucleotides read TGTGCCAGCAGCACCACAGGGAACACTGAAGCTTTCTTT. Translation: CASSTTGNTEAFF. Full variable domain (outside the CDR3, taken from reference TRBV7-3 and TRBJ1-1): GAGVSQTPSNKVTEKGKYVELRCDPISGHTALYWYRQSLGQGPEFLIYFQGTGAADDSGLPNDRFFAVRPEGSVSTLKIQRTERGDSAVYLCASSTTGNTEAFFGQGTRLTVV.

This clone was found once. Other DNA sequences in this sample translate to the same CDR3. This chain links TRBV18 with TRBJ2-7; 8 nucleotides agree with TRBD2. The V gene's germline CDR1 is KGHSH and CDR2 LQKENI. Trimming took 2 bases from V and 0 from J; bases not matched to a gene: 3. The CDR3 has 15 amino acids. The CDR3 region has the DNA TGTGCCAGCTCACCAACTAGCGGAAGCTCCTACGAGCAGTACTTC. It codes for CASSPTSGSSYEQYF.

The rearrangement links TRBV2 to TRBJ1-4; the match to TRBD1 covers 9 bases. Germline V gene data show CDR1 as SNHLY and CDR2 as FYNNEI. The CDR3 is made up of 14 amino acids. Losses at the gene ends were 6 bases for V and 7 bases for J; bases not matched to a gene: 6. Here the CDR3 reads CASRRTGAVEKLFF. In DNA, the CDR3 is TGTGCCAGCAGAAGGACAGGGGCGGTTGAAAAACTGTTTTTT.

This rearrangement joins TRBV5-4 to TRBJ2-3; 10 bases map to TRBD2. V dropped 2 bases and J dropped 2; count of bases not matched to a gene: 8. This CDR3 is built from 17 residues. The germline V gene has CDR1 SGHNT and CDR2 YYREEE (reference sequence). The CDR3 DNA reads as TGTGCCAGCAGCTTTTCTAGCGGGGGCACGTCCACAGATACGCAGTATTTT. The encoded protein is CASSFSSGGTSTDTQYF. Full variable domain (remainder filled in from reference TRBV5-4 and TRBJ2-3): ETGVTQSPTHLIKTRGQQVTLRCSSQSGHNTVSWYQQALGQGPQFIFQYYREEENGRGNFPPRFSGLQFPNYSSELNVNALELDDSALYLCASSFSSGGTSTDTQYFGPGTRLTVL.

The chain combines TRBV6-5 with TRBJ2-6, with a possible D match to TRBD2 (5 bases). CDR1 and CDR2 from the germline V gene are MNHEY and SVGAGI. V was cut by 1 base and J by 4 bases, with 11 bases left in between. This CDR3 contains 16 residues. The CDR3 sequence is CASSYYRGNGANVLTF. CDR3 in DNA: TGTGCCAGCAGTTACTATCGGGGAAACGGGGCCAACGTCCTGACTTTC.

Written as DNA, the CDR3 is TGTGCCAGCAGCTTCCCAGGCCAGGGGTACGAGCAGTACTTC. It specifies CASSFPGQGYEQYF. This chain uses TRBV7-2 with TRBJ2-7, with a possible D match to TRBD1 (6 bases). The CDR3 covers 14 residues. Looked up from germline, CDR1 is SGHTA and CDR2 is FQGNSA. The V gene lost 3 bases and the J gene lost 4 bases, with 13 bases spanning the gap.

The chain joins TRBV29-1 to TRBJ1-1; D is perhaps TRBD1 (5 bases). This CDR3 spans 14 amino acids. The germline CDR1 and CDR2 sequences are SQVTM and ANQGSEA. Trimming removed 5 bases from V and 0 bases from J, with 13 bases in between. The CDR3 DNA reads as TGCAGCGTTCGTTCAGGGCAGCTGAACACTGAAGCTTTCTTT. Translated, it gives CSVRSGQLNTEAFF.

This clone was seen only once. The genes are TRBV7-6 and TRBJ2-5; D remains ambiguous. The CDR3 extends over 12 amino acids. The germline gives CDR1 SGHVS, CDR2 FNYEAQ. V lost 4 bases and J 11 bases, leaving 14 bases between the germline ends. The CDR3 reads CASSSPEVRQYF. In DNA form, the CDR3 reads TGTGCCAGCAGCTCCCCCGAAGTGAGGCAGTACTTC.

The chain couples TRBV10-2 to TRBJ2-1, with a possible D match to TRBD2 (5 bases). The CDR3 totals 14 residues. CDR1 and CDR2 from the germline V gene are WSHSY and SAAADI. Trimming removed 0 bases at V and 8 bases at J, with 11 bases between. The CDR3 protein is CASSESWLADEQFF. DNA of the CDR3: TGCGCCAGCAGTGAGTCATGGCTAGCCGATGAGCAGTTCTTC.